Each of the 14 T cell receptor beta chains below was sequenced from the same sample in a study of T cell responses to AZD1222 COVID-19 vaccine. Sequencing used immunoSEQ multiplex PCR; TCRdb keeps in-frame clones, though not all of them. The data show roughly 120,000 clones, about nine tenths seen once. The sequences come from peripheral blood, collected on day 0 of AZD1222 vaccination. The receptor set was obtained from an adult in good health.

The chain employs TRBV7-6 and TRBJ2-5; D may be TRBD2 (6 bases). V lost 5 bases and J lost 1, with 11 bases in between. Germline CDR1 is SGHVS and CDR2 is FNYEAQ. The CDR3 runs 14 residues. In DNA, the CDR3 is TGTGCCAGCAGCAGGGCGGGGTCCCAAGAGACCCAGTACTTC. Residues: CASSRAGSQETQYF. Based on the CDR3 plus reference TRBV7-6 and TRBJ2-5, the full variable domain is GAGVSQSPRYKVTKRGQDVALRCDPISGHVSLYWYRQALGQGPEFLTYFNYEAQQDKSGLPNDRFSAERPEGSISTLTIQRTEQRDSAMYRCASSRAGSQETQYFGPGTRLLVL.

The gene calls are TRBV6-5 and TRBJ1-2; 10 nucleotides line up with TRBD1. CDR1 MNHEY and CDR2 SVGAGI come from the germline V gene. The CDR3 loop spans 13 amino acids. Trimming at V came to 6 bases and at J to 6 bases, leaving 4 bases not matched to a gene. CDR3 amino acids: CASSNDRGHGYTF. In nucleotides, the CDR3 is TGTGCCAGCAGCAACGACAGGGGGCATGGCTACACCTTC.

The V gene is TRBV27, the J gene TRBJ1-2, with a possible D match to TRBD1 (5 bases). Deletions cut 2 bases from V and 3 bases from J, with 10 bases between. The length of the CDR3 is 14 residues. Germline assignment: CDR1 MNHEY and CDR2 SMNVEV (reference sequence). CDR3 nucleotide sequence: TGTGCCAGCAGTTTAGGGGGTGGGTACTATGGCTACACCTTC. Its translation is CASSLGGGYYGYTF.

The gene calls are TRBV5-1 and TRBJ1-3; D is unresolved. This CDR3 is 13 amino acids long. The V end was cut by 0 bases, the J end by 6 bases, with 7 bases between. The V gene's germline CDR1 is SGHRS and CDR2 YFSETQ. The CDR3 loop is CASSLGGENTIYF. The DNA for the CDR3 is TGCGCCAGCAGCTTGGGTGGAGAAAACACCATATATTTT. Complete variable domain (other parts from reference TRBV5-1 and TRBJ1-3): KAGVTQTPRYLIKTRGQQVTLSCSPISGHRSVSWYQQTPGQGLQFLFEYFSETQRNKGNFPGRFSGRQFSNSRSEMNVSTLELGDSALYLCASSLGGENTIYFGEGSWLTVV.

The CDR3 region has the DNA TGTGCCAGCAGCTTCTGGGGGACTGAAGCTTTCTTT. Translating gives CASSFWGTEAFF. The V call is TRBV7-9, the J call TRBJ1-1; tentatively, D is TRBD1 (5 bases). The germline gives CDR1 SEHNR, CDR2 FQNEAQ (reference sequence). There are 12 residues in the CDR3. V was trimmed by 3 bases and J by 5 bases, leaving 7 bases between them.

This clone has just one count. The chain recombines TRBV5-1 with TRBJ2-5; TRBD2 is a possible D gene (6 bases). This CDR3 contains 16 residues. CDR1 and CDR2 from the germline V gene are SGHRS and YFSETQ. Trimming shortened V by 4 bases and J by 1 base, and 17 bases separated the two germline ends. CDR3 sequence (DNA): TGCGCCAGCAGCCCCCGGGGTGGCGGGGCCCAAGAGACCCAGTACTTC. It specifies CASSPRGGGAQETQYF. The complete variable domain, with remaining parts taken from reference TRBV5-1 and TRBJ2-5, reads KAGVTQTPRYLIKTRGQQVTLSCSPISGHRSVSWYQQTPGQGLQFLFEYFSETQRNKGNFPGRFSGRQFSNSRSEMNVSTLELGDSALYLCASSPRGGGAQETQYFGPGTRLLVL.

This chain connects TRBV29-1 to TRBJ1-3; 7 bases agree with TRBD1. V shed 6 bases, J shed 0 bases, and the junction held 5 bases outside the gene matches. The V gene's germline CDR1 is SQVTM and CDR2 ANQGSEA. The CDR3 has 14 residues. CDR3 in DNA: TGCAGCGTGGAGGGGGCGAGCTCTGGAAACACCATATATTTT. This encodes CSVEGASSGNTIYF.

The rearrangement uses TRBV6-5 and TRBJ1-1; no definite D call. Trimming took 0 bases from V and 1 from J, leaving 12 bases between them. CDR1 is MNHEY, CDR2 SVGAGI, per germline. The CDR3 loop spans 16 amino acids. In DNA form, the CDR3 reads TGTGCCAGCAGTTACTCGAGTGGGTGGGGGAACACTGAAGCTTTCTTT. Its protein product is CASSYSSGWGNTEAFF.

J is TRBJ1-1 and V is TRBV24-1, with D tentatively TRBD1 (6 bases). Germline CDR1 KGHDR, CDR2 SFDVKD. Between the trimmed V and J ends, which lost 0 bases and 3 bases, there was a span of 13 bases. The CDR3 extends over 16 amino acids. CDR3 amino acids: CATSDLTLSGDTEAFF. CDR3 DNA: TGTGCCACCAGTGATTTGACCCTCTCAGGGGACACTGAAGCTTTCTTT.

The chain carries TRBV2 and TRBJ1-2; unclear D gene. From germline, CDR1 is SNHLY and CDR2 FYNNEI. The CDR3 has 14 residues. Trimming stripped 1 base from V and 0 bases from J, with 6 bases between. CDR3 residues: CASSEVGANYGYTF. CDR3 DNA: TGTGCCAGCAGTGAAGTAGGAGCTAACTATGGCTACACCTTC.

The chain combines TRBV6-5 with TRBJ2-1; 8 positions agree with TRBD2. CDR3 length equals 14 residues. V dropped 6 bases and J dropped 7; count of bases not matched to a gene: 8. CDR1 and CDR2 from the germline V gene are MNHEY and SVGAGI. CDR3 DNA: TGTGCCAGCAGGGGACTAGTTGGAGGGAATGAGCAGTTCTTC. Translating it yields CASRGLVGGNEQFF.

The V and J genes are TRBV5-4 and TRBJ2-1, with 9 positions matching TRBD2. The V segment lost 5 bases and the J segment 7 bases; nucleotides outside the gene matches: 13. The CDR3 length is 16 residues. The germline V gene encodes CDR1 SGHNT and CDR2 YYREEE (reference sequence). CDR3: CASSVVAGAPGNEQFF. The CDR3, as DNA: TGTGCCAGCAGTGTCGTAGCGGGGGCACCGGGAAATGAGCAGTTCTTC.

The chain is built from TRBV19 and TRBJ2-7; 11 bases align to TRBD1. CDR3 length: 15 amino acids. In germline, CDR1 is LNHDA, CDR2 SQIVND (reference sequence). J was trimmed by 2 bases and V by 6 bases; bases with no gene match: 6. The CDR3 sequence: CASRKGQGGAYEQYF. The CDR3 nucleotides are TGTGCCAGTAGGAAGGGACAGGGGGGAGCCTACGAGCAGTACTTC.

This sequence joins TRBV6-6 and TRBJ2-7; D perhaps matches TRBD1 (5 bases). The CDR3 length is 13 residues. Looked up from germline, CDR1 is MNHNY and CDR2 is SVGAGI (reference sequence). V lost 11 bases and J 3 bases, leaving 17 bases between the germline ends. The CDR3 reads CAGALGQNYEQYF. As DNA, the CDR3 is TGTGCCGGAGCCCTGGGGCAGAACTACGAGCAGTACTTC.